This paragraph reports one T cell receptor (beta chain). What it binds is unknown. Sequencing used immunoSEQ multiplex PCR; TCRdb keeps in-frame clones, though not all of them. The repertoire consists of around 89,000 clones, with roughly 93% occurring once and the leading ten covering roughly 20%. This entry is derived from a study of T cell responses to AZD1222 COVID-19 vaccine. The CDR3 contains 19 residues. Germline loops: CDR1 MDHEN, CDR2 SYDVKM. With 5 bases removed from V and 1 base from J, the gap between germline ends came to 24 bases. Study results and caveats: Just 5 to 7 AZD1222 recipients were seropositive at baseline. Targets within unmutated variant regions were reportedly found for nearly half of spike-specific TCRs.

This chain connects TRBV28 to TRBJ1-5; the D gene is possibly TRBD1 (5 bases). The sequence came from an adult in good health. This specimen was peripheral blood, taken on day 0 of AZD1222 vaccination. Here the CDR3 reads CASSITLSIGTKSNQPQHF. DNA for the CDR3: TGTGCCAGCAGTATAACACTAAGTATCGGGACCAAGAGCAATCAGCCCCAGCATTTT.